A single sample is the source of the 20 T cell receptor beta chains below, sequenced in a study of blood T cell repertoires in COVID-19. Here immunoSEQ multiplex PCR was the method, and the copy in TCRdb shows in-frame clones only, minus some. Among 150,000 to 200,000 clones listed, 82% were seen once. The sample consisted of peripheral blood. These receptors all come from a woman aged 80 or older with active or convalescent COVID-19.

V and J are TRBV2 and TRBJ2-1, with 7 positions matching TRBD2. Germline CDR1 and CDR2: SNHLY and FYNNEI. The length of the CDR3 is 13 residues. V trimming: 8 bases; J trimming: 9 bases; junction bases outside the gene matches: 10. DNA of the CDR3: TGTGCCAGCTCGAGGGGAGGGCGTGGTGAGCAGTTCTTC. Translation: CASSRGGRGEQFF.

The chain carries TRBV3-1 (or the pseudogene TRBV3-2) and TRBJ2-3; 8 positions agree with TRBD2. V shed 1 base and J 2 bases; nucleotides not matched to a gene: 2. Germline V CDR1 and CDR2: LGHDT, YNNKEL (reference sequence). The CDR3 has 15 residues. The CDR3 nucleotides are TGTGCCAGCAGCCAAGCGGGAGGGAACACAGATACGCAGTATTTT. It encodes CASSQAGGNTDTQYF.

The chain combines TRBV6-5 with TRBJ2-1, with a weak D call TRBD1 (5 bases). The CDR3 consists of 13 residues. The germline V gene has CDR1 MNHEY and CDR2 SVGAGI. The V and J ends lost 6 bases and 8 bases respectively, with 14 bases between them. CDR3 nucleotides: TGTGCCAGCAGCTACCTACAGGAGCATGAGCAGTTCTTC. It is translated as CASSYLQEHEQFF.

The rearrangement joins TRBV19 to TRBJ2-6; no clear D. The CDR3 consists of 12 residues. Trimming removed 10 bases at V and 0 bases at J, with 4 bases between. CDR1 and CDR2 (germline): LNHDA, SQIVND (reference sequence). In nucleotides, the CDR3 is TGTGCCACCAACTCTGGGGCCAACGTCCTGACTTTC. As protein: CATNSGANVLTF.

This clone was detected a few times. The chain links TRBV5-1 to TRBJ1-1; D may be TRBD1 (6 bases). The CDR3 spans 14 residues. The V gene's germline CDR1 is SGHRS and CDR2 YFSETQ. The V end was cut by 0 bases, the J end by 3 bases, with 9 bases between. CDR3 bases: TGCGCCAGCAGCTTGGACAGGGCGGACACTGAAGCTTTCTTT. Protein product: CASSLDRADTEAFF.

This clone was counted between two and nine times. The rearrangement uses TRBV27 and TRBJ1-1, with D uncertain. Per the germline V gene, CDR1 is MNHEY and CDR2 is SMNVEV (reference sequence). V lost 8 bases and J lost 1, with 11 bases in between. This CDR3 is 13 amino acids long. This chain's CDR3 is CASATPGNTEAFF. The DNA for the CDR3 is TGTGCCAGCGCCACCCCAGGGAACACTGAAGCTTTCTTT.

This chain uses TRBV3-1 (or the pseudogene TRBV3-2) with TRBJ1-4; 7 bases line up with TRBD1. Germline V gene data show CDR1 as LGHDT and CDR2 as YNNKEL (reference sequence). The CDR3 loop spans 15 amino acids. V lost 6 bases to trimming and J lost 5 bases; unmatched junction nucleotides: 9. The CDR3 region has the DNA TGTGCCAGCAGTCTATGGGACAGACGGAATGAAAAACTGTTTTTT. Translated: CASSLWDRRNEKLFF.

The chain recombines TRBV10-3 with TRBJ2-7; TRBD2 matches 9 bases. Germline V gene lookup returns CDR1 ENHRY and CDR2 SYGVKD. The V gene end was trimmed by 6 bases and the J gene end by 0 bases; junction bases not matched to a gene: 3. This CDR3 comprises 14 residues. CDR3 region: CAIRSGGSSYEQYF. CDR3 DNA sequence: TGTGCCATCAGGAGCGGGGGGAGCTCCTACGAGCAGTACTTC.

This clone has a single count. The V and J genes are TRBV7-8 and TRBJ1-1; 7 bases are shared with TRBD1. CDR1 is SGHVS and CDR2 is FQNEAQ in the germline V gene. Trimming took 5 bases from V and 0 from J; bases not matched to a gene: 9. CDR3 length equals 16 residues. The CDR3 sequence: CASSGNRGLMNTEAFF. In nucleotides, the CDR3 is TGTGCCAGCAGCGGAAACAGGGGTCTTATGAACACTGAAGCTTTCTTT. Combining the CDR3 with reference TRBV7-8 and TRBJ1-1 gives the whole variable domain GAGVSQSPRYKVAKRGQDVALRCDPISGHVSLFWYQQALGQGPEFLTYFQNEAQLDKSGLPSDRFFAERPEGSVSTLKIQRTQQEDSAVYLCASSGNRGLMNTEAFFGQGTRLTVV.

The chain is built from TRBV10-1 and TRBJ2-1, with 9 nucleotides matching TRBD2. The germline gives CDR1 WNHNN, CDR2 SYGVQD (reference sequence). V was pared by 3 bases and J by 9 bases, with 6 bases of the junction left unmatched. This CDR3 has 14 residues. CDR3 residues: CASSDLGTSTEQFF. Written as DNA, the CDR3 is TGCGCCAGCAGTGATTTGGGGACTAGCACTGAGCAGTTCTTC.

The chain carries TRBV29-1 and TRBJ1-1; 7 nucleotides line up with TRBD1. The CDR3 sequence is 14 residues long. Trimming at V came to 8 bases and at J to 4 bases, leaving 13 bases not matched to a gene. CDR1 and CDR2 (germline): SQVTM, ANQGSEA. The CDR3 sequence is CSLGRQGGITEAFF. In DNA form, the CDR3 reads TGCAGCCTCGGGAGACAGGGAGGAATCACTGAAGCTTTCTTT.

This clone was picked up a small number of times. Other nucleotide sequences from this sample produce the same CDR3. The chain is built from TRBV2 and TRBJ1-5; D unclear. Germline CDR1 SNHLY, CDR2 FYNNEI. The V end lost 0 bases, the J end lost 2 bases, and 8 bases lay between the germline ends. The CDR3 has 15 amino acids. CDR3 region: CASSEALRGNQPQHF. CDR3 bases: TGTGCCAGCAGTGAAGCCTTGAGAGGCAATCAGCCCCAGCATTTT.

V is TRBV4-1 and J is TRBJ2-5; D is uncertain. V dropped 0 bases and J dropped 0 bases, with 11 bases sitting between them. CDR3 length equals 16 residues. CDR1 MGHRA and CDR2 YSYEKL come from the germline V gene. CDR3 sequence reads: CASSQDYATYQETQYF. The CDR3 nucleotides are TGCGCCAGCAGCCAAGATTACGCTACGTACCAAGAGACCCAGTACTTC.

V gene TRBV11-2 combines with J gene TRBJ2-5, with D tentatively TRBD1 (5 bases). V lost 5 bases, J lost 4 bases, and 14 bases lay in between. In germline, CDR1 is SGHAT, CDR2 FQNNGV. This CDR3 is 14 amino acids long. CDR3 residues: CASSASRGAETQYF. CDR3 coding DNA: TGTGCCAGCAGCGCCTCTAGGGGCGCAGAGACCCAGTACTTC.

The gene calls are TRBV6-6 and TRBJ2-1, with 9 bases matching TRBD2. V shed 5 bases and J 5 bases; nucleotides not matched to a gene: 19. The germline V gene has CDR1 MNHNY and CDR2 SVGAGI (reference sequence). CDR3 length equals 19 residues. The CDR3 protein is CASSRRGREGQMLHNEQFF. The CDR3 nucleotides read TGTGCCAGCAGTCGTAGAGGGCGGGAGGGCCAAATGCTCCACAATGAGCAGTTCTTC.

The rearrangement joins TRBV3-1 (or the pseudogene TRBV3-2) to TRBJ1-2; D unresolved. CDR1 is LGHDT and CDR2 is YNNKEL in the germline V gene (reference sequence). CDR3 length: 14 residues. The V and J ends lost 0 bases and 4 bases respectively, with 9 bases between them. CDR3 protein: CASSQDSSIYGYTF. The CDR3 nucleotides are TGTGCCAGCAGCCAAGATAGCAGTATCTATGGCTACACCTTC.

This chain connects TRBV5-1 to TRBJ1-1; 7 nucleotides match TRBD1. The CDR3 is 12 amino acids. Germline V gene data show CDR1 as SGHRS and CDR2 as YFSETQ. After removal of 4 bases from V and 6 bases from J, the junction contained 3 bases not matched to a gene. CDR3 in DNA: TGCGCCAGCAGCCCCCAGGGGGCTGAAGCTTTCTTT. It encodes CASSPQGAEAFF. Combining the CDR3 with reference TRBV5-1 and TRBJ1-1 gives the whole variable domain KAGVTQTPRYLIKTRGQQVTLSCSPISGHRSVSWYQQTPGQGLQFLFEYFSETQRNKGNFPGRFSGRQFSNSRSEMNVSTLELGDSALYLCASSPQGAEAFFGQGTRLTVV.

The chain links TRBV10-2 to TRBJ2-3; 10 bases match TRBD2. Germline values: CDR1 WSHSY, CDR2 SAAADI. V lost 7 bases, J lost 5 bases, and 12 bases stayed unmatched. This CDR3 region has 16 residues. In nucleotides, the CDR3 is TGCGCCAGCATTCAGGGGTTAGCGGGAGGTAGAGATACGCAGTATTTT. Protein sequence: CASIQGLAGGRDTQYF.

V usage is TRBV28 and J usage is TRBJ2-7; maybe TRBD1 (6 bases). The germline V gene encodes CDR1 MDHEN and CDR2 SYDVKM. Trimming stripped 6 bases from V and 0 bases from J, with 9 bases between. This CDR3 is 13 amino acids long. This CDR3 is CASRPDSSYEQYF. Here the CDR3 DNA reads TGTGCCAGCAGGCCGGACAGCTCCTACGAGCAGTACTTC. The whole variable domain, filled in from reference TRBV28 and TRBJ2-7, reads DVKVTQSSRYLVKRTGEKVFLECVQDMDHENMFWYRQDPGLGLRLIYFSYDVKMKEKGDIPEGYSVSREKKERFSLILESASTNQTSMYLCASRPDSSYEQYFGPGTRLTVT.

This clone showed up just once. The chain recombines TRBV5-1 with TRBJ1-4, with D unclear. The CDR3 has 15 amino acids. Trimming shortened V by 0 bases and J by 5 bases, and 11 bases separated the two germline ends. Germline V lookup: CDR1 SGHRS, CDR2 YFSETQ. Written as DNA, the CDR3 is TGCGCCAGCAGCTTGGCTGGAGCTCGGAATGAAAAACTGTTTTTT. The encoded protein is CASSLAGARNEKLFF.